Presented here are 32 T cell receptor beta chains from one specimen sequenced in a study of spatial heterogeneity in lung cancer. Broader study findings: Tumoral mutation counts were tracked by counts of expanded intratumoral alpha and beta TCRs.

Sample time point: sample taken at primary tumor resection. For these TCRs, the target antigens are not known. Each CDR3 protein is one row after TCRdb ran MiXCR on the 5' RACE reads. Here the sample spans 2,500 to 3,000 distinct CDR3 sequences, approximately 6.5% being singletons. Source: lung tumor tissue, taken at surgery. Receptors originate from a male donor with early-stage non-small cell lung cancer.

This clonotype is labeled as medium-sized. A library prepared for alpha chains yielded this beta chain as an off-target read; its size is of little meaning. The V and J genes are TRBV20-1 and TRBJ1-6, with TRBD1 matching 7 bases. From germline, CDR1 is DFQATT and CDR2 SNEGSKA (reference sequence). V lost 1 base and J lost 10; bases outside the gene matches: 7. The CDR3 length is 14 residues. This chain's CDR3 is CSARVYRGESPLHF. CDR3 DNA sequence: TGCAGTGCTAGAGTTTACAGGGGTGAATCACCCCTCCACTTT.

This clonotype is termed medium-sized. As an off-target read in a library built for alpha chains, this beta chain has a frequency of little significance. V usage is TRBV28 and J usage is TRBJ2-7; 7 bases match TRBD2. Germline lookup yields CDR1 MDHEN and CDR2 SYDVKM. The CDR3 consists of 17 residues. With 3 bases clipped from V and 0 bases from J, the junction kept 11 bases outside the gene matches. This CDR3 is CASSFTLADTSSYEQYF. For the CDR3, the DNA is TGTGCCAGCAGTTTTACTCTAGCGGATACTAGCTCCTACGAGCAGTACTTC.

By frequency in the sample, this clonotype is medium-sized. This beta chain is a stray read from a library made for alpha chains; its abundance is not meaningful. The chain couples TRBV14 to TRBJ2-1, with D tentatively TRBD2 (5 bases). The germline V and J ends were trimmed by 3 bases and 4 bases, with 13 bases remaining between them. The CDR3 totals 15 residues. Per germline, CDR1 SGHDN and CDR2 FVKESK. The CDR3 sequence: CASSQTGSPYNEQFF. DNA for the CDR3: TGTGCCAGCAGCCAGACGGGATCACCTTACAATGAGCAGTTCTTC.

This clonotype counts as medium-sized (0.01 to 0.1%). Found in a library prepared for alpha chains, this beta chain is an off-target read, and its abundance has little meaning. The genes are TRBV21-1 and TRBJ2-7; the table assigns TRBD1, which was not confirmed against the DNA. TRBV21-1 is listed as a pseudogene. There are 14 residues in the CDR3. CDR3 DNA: TGTGCCAGCCCTAAGTTGGACAGGGATTACGAGCAGTACTTC. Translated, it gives CASPKLDRDYEQYF.

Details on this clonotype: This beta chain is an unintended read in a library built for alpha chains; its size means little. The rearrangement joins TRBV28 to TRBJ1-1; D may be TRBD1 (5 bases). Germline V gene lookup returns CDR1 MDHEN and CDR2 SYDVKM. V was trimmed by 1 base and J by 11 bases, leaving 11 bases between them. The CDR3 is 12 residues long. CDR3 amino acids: CASSLSGLGAFF. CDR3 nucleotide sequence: TGTGCCAGCAGTTTATCAGGGTTGGGTGCTTTCTTT.

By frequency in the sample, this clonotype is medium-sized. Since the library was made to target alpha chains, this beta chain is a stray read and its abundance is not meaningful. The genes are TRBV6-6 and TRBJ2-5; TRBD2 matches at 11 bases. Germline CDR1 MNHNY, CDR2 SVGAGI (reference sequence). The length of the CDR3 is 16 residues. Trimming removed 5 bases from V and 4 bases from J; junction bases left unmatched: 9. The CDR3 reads CASSTSLAGVGETQYF. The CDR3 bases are TGTGCCAGCAGTACCTCACTAGCGGGAGTAGGAGAGACCCAGTACTTC.

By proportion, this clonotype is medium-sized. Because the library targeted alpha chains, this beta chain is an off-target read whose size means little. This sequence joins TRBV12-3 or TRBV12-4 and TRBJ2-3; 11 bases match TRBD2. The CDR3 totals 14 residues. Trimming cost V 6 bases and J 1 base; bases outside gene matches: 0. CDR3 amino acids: CASRLAGGTDTQYF. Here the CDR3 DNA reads TGTGCCAGCAGACTAGCGGGGGGCACAGATACGCAGTATTTT.

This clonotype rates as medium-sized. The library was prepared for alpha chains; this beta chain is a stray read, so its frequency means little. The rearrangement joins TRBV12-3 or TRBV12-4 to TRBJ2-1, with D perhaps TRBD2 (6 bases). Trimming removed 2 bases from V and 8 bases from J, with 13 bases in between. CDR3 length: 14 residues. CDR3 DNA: TGTGCCAGCAGTTTACACGGGAGCGATGATGAGCAGTTCTTC. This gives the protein CASSLHGSDDEQFF.

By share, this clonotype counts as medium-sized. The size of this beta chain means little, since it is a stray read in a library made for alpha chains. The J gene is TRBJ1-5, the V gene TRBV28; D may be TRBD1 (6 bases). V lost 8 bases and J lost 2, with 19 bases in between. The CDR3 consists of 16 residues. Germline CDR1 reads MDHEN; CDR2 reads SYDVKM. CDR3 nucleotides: TGTGCCAGCCACTCTATTAGGGCAGGGGGCAATCAGCCCCAGCATTTT. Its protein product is CASHSIRAGGNQPQHF.

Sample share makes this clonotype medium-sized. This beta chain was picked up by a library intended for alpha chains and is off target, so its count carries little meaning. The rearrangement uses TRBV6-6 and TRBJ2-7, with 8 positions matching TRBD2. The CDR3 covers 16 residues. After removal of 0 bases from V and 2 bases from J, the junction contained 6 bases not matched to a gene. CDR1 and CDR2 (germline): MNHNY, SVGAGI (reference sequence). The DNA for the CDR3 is TGTGCCAGCAGTTACTCGGGTAGCGGGGCCCCCTACGAGCAGTACTTC. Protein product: CASSYSGSGAPYEQYF.

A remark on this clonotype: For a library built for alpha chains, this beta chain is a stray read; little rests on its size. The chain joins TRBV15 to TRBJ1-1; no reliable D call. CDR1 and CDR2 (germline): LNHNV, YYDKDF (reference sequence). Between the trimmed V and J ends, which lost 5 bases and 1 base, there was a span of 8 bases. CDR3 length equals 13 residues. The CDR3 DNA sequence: TGTGCCACCAGCGAGTGGGGGAACACTGAAGCTTTCTTT. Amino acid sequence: CATSEWGNTEAFF.

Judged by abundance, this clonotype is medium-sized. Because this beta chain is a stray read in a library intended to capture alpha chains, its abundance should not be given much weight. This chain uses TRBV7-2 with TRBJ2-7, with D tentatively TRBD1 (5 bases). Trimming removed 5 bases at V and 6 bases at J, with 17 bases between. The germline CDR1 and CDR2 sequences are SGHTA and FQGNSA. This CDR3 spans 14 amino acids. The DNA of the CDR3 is TGTGCCAGCAGCCCCTATCATCAGGGTGCCGAGCAGTACTTC. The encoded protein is CASSPYHQGAEQYF.

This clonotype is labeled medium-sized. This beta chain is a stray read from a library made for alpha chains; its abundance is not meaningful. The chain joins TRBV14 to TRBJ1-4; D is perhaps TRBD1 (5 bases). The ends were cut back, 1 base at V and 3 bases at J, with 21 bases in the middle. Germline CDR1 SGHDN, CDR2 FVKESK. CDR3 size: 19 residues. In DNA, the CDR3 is TGTGCCAGCAGCCAAGGAAGGGGTGGACGGTTGCTGTCTAATGAAAAACTGTTTTTT. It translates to CASSQGRGGRLLSNEKLFF.

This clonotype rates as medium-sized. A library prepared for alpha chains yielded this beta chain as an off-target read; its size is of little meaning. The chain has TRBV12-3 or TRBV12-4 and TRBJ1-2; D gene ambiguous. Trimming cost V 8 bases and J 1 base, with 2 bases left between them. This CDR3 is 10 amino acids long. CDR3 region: CASFNYGYTF. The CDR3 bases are TGTGCCAGCTTTAACTATGGCTACACCTTC.

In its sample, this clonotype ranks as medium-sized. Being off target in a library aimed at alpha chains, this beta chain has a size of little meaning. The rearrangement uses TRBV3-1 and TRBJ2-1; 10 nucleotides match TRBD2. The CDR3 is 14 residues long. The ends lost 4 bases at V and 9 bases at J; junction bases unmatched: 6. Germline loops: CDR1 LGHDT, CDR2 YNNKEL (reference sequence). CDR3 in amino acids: CASSPVIAGGEQFF. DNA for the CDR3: TGTGCCAGCAGCCCGGTGATAGCGGGAGGTGAGCAGTTCTTC.

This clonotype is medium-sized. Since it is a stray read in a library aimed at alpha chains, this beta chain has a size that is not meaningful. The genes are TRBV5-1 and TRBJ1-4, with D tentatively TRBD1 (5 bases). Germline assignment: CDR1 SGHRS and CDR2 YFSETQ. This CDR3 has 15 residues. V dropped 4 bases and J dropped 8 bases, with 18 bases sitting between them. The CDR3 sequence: CASSKDSLHSEKLFF. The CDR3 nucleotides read TGCGCCAGCAGCAAAGACAGCCTTCACTCGGAAAAACTGTTTTTT.

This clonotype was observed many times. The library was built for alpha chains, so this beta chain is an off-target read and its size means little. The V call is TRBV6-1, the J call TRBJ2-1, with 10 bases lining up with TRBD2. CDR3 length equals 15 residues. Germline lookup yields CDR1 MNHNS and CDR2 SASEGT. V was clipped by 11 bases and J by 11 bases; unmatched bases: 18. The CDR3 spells CASLGLAGGRIKQFF. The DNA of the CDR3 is TGTGCCTCCCTGGGGTTAGCGGGAGGAAGAATCAAGCAGTTCTTC.

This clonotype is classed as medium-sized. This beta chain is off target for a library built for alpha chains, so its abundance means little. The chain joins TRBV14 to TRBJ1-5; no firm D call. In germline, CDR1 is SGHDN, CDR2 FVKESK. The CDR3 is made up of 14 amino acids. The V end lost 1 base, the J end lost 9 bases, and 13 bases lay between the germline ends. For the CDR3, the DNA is TGTGCCAGCAGCCAAGCTAGTTCCCCCGGGCCCCAGCATTTT. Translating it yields CASSQASSPGPQHF. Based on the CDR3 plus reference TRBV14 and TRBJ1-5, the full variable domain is EAGVTQFPSHSVIEKGQTVTLRCDPISGHDNLYWYRRVMGKEIKFLLHFVKESKQDESGMPNNRFLAERTGGTYSTLKVQPAELEDSGVYFCASSQASSPGPQHFGDGTRLSIL.

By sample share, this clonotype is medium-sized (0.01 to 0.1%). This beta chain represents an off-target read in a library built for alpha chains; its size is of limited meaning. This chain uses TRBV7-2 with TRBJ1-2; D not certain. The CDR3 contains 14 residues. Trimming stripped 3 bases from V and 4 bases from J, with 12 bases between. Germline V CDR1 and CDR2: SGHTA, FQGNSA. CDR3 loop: CASSFNNIGYGYTF. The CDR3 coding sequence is TGTGCCAGCAGCTTTAATAACATTGGCTATGGCTACACCTTC.

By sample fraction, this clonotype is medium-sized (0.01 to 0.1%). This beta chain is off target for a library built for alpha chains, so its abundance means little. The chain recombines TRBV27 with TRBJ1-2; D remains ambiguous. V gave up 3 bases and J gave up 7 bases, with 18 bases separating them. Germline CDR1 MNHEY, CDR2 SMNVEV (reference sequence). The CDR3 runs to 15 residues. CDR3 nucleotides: TGTGCCAGCAGTTTGGATCGGGAGGTGTTTGGTGGCTACACCTTC. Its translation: CASSLDREVFGGYTF.

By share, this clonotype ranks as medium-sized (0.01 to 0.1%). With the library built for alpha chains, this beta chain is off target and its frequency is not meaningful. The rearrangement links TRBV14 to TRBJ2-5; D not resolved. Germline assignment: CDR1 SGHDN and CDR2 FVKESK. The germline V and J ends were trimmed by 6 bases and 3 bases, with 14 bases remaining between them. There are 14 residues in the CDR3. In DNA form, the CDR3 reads TGTGCCAGCAGTCCCGTTAGGACCAAAGAGACCCAGTACTTC. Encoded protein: CASSPVRTKETQYF.

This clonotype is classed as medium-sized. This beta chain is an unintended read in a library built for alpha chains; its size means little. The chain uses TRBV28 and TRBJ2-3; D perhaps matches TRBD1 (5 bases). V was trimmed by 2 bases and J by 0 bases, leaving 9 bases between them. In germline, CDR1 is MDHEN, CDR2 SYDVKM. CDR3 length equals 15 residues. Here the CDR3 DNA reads TGTGCCAGCAGTTTAAATCCAGGGAGCACAGATACGCAGTATTTT. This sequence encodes CASSLNPGSTDTQYF.

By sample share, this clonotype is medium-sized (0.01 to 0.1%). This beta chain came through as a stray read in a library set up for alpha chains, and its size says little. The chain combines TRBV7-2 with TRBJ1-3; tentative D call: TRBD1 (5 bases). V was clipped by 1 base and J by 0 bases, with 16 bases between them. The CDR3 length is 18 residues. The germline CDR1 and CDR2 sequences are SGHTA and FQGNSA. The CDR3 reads CASSLGGGTITSGNTIYF. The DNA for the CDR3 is TGTGCCAGCAGCTTAGGTGGGGGGACGATCACCTCTGGAAACACCATATATTTT.

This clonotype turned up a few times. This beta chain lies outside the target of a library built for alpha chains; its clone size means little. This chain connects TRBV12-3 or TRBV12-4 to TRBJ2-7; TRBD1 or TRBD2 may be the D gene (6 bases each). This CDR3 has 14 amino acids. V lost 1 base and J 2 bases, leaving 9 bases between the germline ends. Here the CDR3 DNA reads TGTGCCAGCAGTTTAGATCGGGGGCCCTACGAGCAGTACTTC. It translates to CASSLDRGPYEQYF.

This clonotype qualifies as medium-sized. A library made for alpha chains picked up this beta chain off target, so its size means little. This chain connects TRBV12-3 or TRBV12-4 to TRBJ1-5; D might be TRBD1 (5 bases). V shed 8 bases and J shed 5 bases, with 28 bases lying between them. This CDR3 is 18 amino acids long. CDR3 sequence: CASSFSSRGGNIDQPQHF. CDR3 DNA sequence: TGTGCCAGCTCCTTCTCCTCCCGTGGGGGGAATATCGATCAGCCCCAGCATTTT.

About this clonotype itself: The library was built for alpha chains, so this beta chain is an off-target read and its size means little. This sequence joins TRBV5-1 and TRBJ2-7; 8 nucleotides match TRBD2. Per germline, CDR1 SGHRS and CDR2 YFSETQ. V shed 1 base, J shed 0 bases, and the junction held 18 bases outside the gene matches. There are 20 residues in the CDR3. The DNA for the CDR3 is TGCGCCAGCAGCTTGTCACCTTTGGTAGCGGGACAAGCTATCTCCTACGAGCAGTACTTC. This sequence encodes CASSLSPLVAGQAISYEQYF.

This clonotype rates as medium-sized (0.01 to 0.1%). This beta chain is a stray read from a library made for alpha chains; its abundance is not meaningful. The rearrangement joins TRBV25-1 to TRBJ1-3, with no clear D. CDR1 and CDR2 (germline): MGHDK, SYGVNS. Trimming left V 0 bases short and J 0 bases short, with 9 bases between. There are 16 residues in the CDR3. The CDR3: CASSEYADSSGNTIYF. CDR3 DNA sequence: TGTGCCAGCAGTGAATATGCGGATTCCTCTGGAAACACCATATATTTT.

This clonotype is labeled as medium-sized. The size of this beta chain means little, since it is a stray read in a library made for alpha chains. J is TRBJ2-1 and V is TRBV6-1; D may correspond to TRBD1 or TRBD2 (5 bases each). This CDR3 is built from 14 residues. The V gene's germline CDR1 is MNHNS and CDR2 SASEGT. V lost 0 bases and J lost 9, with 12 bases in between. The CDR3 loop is CASSEAGTPSEQFF. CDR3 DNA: TGTGCCAGCAGTGAAGCAGGGACCCCAAGTGAGCAGTTCTTC.

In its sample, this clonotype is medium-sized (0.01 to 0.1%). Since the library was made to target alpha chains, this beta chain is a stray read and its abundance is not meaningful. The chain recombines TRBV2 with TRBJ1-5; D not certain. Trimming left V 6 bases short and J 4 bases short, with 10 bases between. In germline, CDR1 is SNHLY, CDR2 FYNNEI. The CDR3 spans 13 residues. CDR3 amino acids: CASRQVRNQPQHF. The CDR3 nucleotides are TGTGCCAGCAGGCAGGTCAGAAATCAGCCCCAGCATTTT.

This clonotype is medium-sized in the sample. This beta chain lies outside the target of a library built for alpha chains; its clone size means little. The CDR3 nucleotides are TGTGCCAGCAGCTTCGGCAGCCTAGGGGATACGCAGTATTTT. This translates into CASSFGSLGDTQYF. The gene calls are TRBV5-4 and TRBJ2-3; D not certain. The CDR3 has 14 residues. The V end was cut by 2 bases, the J end by 6 bases, with 13 bases between. The V gene's germline CDR1 is SGHNT and CDR2 YYREEE (reference sequence).

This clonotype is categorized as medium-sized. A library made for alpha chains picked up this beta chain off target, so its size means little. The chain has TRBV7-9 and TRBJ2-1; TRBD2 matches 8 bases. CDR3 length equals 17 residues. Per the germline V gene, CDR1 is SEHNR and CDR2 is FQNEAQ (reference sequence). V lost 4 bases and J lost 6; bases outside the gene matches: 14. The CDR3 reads CASSYPAASGLRNEQFF. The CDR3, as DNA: TGTGCCAGCAGCTACCCGGCGGCTAGCGGGCTCCGCAATGAGCAGTTCTTC.

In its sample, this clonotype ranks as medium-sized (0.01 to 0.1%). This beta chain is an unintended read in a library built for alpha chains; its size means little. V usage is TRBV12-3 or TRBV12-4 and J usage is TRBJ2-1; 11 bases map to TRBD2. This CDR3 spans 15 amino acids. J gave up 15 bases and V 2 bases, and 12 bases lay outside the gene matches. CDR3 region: CASSLSPSGRKEPFF. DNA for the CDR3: TGTGCCAGCAGTTTATCCCCTAGCGGGAGGAAAGAACCGTTCTTC.